This T cell receptor beta chain is drawn from a study of memory B cells and T cells in multiple sclerosis listed by TCRdb under 2018. About the investigation overall: In multiple sclerosis patients, the study set the TCR beta repertoires of autoproliferating peripheral T cells against those of T cells infiltrating brain lesions. A couple of multiple sclerosis patients, for whom either brain lesions at autopsy or brain-infiltrating cells from biopsy were available, were included in TCR sequencing.

Inclusive of the bounding cysteine and phenylalanine, the CDR3 is 15 residues long. Of all the DNA, just the CDR3 is kept, 45 bases in frame from base 1. The CDR1 and CDR2 encoded by the germline V gene are SGDLS and YYNGEE. Compared with germline, V lacks 3 bases and J lacks 2 bases; bases without a gene match: 5. As concerns this clone: It has no known antigen specificity. Qualities for individual bases were not recorded, and no much larger clone is one base off.

Study-wide findings and limitations: Clone-set sizes varied between compartments, which affected the numbers of shared clonotypes and made normalization necessary.

After CFSE-labeled PBMCs were cultured without any stimulus, the autoproliferating (CFSEdim) and non-proliferating (CFSEhi) T cell fractions were each sequenced on their own. In total, under 55 million CFSE-labeled PBMCs were cultured without stimulus for under 8 days, after which replicate wells were pooled. PBMCs were labeled with approximately 0.5 uM CFSE and cultured in serum-free AIM-V medium without exogenous stimuli. Before use, PBMCs were isolated by Ficoll density gradient centrifugation and cryopreserved. Using a FACSAria III, live 7-AAD-negative cells were sorted, then washed with PBS and stored frozen at -80 degrees C as dry pellets. TCRbeta CDR3 regions were amplified from extracted genomic DNA using the immunoSEQ Platform. The immunoSEQ assay used multiplex PCR together with high-throughput sequencing and a bioinformatics pipeline from the vendor. The source study handled its data this way. After discarding non-productive sequences and any CDR3s under 4 amino acids in length, clonotype frequencies were recalculated for each sample. In immunoSEQ Analyzer 2.0, a clonotype counted as shared when the CDR3 amino acid, V gene and J gene sequences were identical. To normalize repertoire overlap, the number of shared clonotypes was divided by the product of the two clone-set sizes and multiplied by 1000 to give arbitrary units. The clones in this table, taken by TCRdb from immuneACCESS, are in-frame only. Not every clone is retained; where verified, under half of the shortfall comes from an unresolved V gene, and the cause of the rest is unknown. From that table come the V and J calls and clone size; the DNA was used to work out D and trimming. Counted in this sample were over 10,000 clones; roughly four fifths of them appeared once. The ten largest clonotypes hold less than 3% of the sample.

The receptor was derived from a human donor with multiple sclerosis. Sequenced material: PBMCs from blood kept in culture. The V gene is TRBV9 and the J gene is TRBJ2-3, and 8 junctional nucleotides match TRBD2. The CDR3 has the sequence CASSALTSATDTQYF. The DNA reads as follows: TGTGCCAGCAGCGCACTGACTAGCGCCACAGATACGCAGTATTTT.